This is a list of T cell receptor beta chains from one sample in a study of T cells after yellow fever vaccination. TCRdb reanalysed the 5' RACE reads using MiXCR and keeps one entry per CDR3 protein. The repertoire holds some 390,000 distinct CDR3 sequences, with around 19% as singletons. Sequences were derived from PBMCs, sampled before the yellow fever booster vaccination. The receptor source for this set is a man younger than 30 who received the YFV17D yellow fever vaccine. Each CDR3 is given with its conserved first and last residue. The D gene is left open where the match is weak. Some rows have no size entry. The others give once, few or many, or a class for an expanded clone.

.	TRBV7-9	TRBJ1-3	.	TGTGCCAGCAGCTTCGAGGGTTATAGAAACACCATATATTTT	CASSFEGYRNTIYF
.	TRBV7-2	TRBJ1-4	.	TGTGCCAGCAGCTTAAACAGTAATGAAAAACTGTTTTTT	CASSLNSNEKLFF
.	TRBV7-2	TRBJ2-7	.	TGTGCCAGCAGCATCACTGGCGGATTCTACGAGCAGTACTTC	CASSITGGFYEQYF
TRBD1	TRBV20-1	TRBJ1-6	.	TGCAGTGCTAGACCCAGGGGGTATTTTAATTCACCCCTCCACTTT	CSARPRGYFNSPLHF
.	TRBV20-1	TRBJ1-1	few	TGCAGTGCTAGCGTCGGACACATGCGGGCTGAAGCTTTCTTT	CSASVGHMRAEAFF
TRBD1	TRBV30	TRBJ2-3	few	TGTGCCTGGGGGGACAGGGGGCAGGCAGATACGCAGTATTTT	CAWGDRGQADTQYF
TRBD1	TRBV28	TRBJ1-1	.	TGTGCCAGCAGTGACGACAGGGTCAGGGGGACTGAAGCTTTCTTT	CASSDDRVRGTEAFF
.	TRBV15	TRBJ2-1	few	TGCACTGATCGTCCAGCCACAATTTACAATGAGCAGTTCTTC	CTDRPATIYNEQFF
.	TRBV2	TRBJ2-7	few	TGTGCCAGCAGGGCCGGGATGAACAACGAGCAGTACTTC	CASRAGMNNEQYF
.	TRBV7-3	TRBJ1-6	.	TGTGCCAGCAGCTCGGGACACGTTAATTCACCCCTCCACTTT	CASSSGHVNSPLHF
TRBD2	TRBV7-2	TRBJ2-3	many	TGTGCCAGCAGCCTGCGACTAGCAAGCACAGATACGCAGTATTTT	CASSLRLASTDTQYF
.	TRBV5-1	TRBJ2-2	few	TGCGCCAGCAGCGGGGGACAAGGCGGGGAGCTGTTTTTT	CASSGGQGGELFF
.	TRBV9	TRBJ2-7	.	TGTGCCAGCAGCGAAACCGGGACGGAAGCCTACGAGCAGTACTTC	CASSETGTEAYEQYF
TRBD2	TRBV7-2	TRBJ2-2	few	TGTGCCAGCAGCTTCAGCGGGGGGGTTGGCGGGGAGCTGTTTTTT	CASSFSGGVGGELFF
TRBD2	TRBV4-3	TRBJ2-7	few	TGCGCCAGCAGCCAAGGGACTAGCGAGGCCTACGAGCAGTACTTC	CASSQGTSEAYEQYF
TRBD2	TRBV5-1	TRBJ2-7	few	TGCGCCAGCAGCTTAGGTTTGGGGACTAGCGGGAACCTCGCACAGTACTTC	CASSLGLGTSGNLAQYF
.	TRBV20-1	TRBJ2-1	.	TGCAGTGCTAGAACCCCGGCGGACAATGAGCAGTTCTTC	CSARTPADNEQFF
.	TRBV5-1	TRBJ2-1	few	TGCGCCAGCAGCCGGCCTGGGGGTTTCGATGAGCAGTTCTTC	CASSRPGGFDEQFF
.	TRBV6-6	TRBJ1-1	.	TGTGCCAGCAGTTACGCAACTCGGGGGGCTGAAGCTTTCTTT	CASSYATRGAEAFF
.	TRBV20-1	TRBJ1-4	few	TGCAGTGCTAGAGATCCCAAGGGACCCACGGCTGAAAAACTGTTTTTT	CSARDPKGPTAEKLFF
.	TRBV21-1	TRBJ2-3	.	TGTGCCAGCAGCAAAGTAGGGGACAGATCCACAGATACGCAGTATTTT	CASSKVGDRSTDTQYF
TRBD2	TRBV12-3/TRBV12-4	TRBJ2-1	few	TGTGCCAGCAGTTCGAGGGCGGGGGGGTGGTACAATGAGCAGTTCTTC	CASSSRAGGWYNEQFF
TRBD2	TRBV12-3/TRBV12-4	TRBJ2-3	few	TGTGCCAGCAAACTAGCGGGGGCGGCAGATACGCAGTATTTT	CASKLAGAADTQYF
.	TRBV7-9	TRBJ2-1	few	TGTGCCAGCAGCTTTTTCTTGGCGTCTAGTAATGAGCAGTTCTTC	CASSFFLASSNEQFF
.	TRBV11-2	TRBJ1-1	few	TGTGCCAGCAGCTTAGATCTAAACCAACGGGCTTTCTTT	CASSLDLNQRAFF
TRBD1	TRBV7-2	TRBJ2-3	.	TGTGCCAGCAGCTCAACACAGGGGGCGTCCGATACGCAGTATTTT	CASSSTQGASDTQYF
TRBD2	TRBV5-1	TRBJ2-3	.	TGCGCCAGCAGCTCCTTCCTCGTAGCGGGGTTTAGCACAGATACGCAGTATTTT	CASSSFLVAGFSTDTQYF
.	TRBV29-1	TRBJ2-7	few	TGCAGCGTTGAAGATCGGGGTCCCACCTACGAGCAGTACTTC	CSVEDRGPTYEQYF
TRBD1	TRBV11-2	TRBJ1-2	few	TGTGCCAGCAGACGGGACAGCAGCCCCAATGGCTACACCTTC	CASRRDSSPNGYTF
.	TRBV5-1	TRBJ2-6	.	TGCGCCAGCTCACGACCCCTCTCTGGGGCCAACGTCCTGACTTTC	CASSRPLSGANVLTF
.	TRBV20-1	TRBJ1-2	.	TGCAGTGCTATGGGCCTGGGGGGGCGTGGCTACACCTTC	CSAMGLGGRGYTF
.	TRBV20-1	TRBJ2-3	.	TGCAGTACACACACGGAGTCTAGCACAGATACGCAGTATTTT	CSTHTESSTDTQYF
.	TRBV7-9	TRBJ1-4	.	TGTGCCAGCAGCTTATCTCGGGGTTCGGGGATCACTAATGAAAAACTGTTTTTT	CASSLSRGSGITNEKLFF
.	TRBV9	TRBJ1-1	.	TGTGCCAGCAGCGTCAGGGTGAACACTGAAGCTTTCTTT	CASSVRVNTEAFF